This T cell receptor beta chain was obtained from a study of CD8 T cells in ankylosing spondylitis. Study-level findings and limits: Matched synovial fluid from ankylosing spondylitis patients was reported to be enriched for disease-linked clones. Ankylosing spondylitis blood appeared to be characterized by a TCR beta motif of roughly eight highly homologous variants. Several of the motif variants were reported before in synovial fluid and blood from reactive arthritis. CD8+ cells made up the disease-linked clones, which were relatively rare in peripheral blood.

V lost 5 bases and J 0 bases, leaving 15 bases between the germline ends. Germline loops: CDR1 MNHEY, CDR2 SVGEGT. The CDR3 covers 16 residues. With molecular barcodes, quantitative 5'-RACE was used to make the TCR beta libraries. TCRdb itself ran the 5' RACE reads through MiXCR, one entry per CDR3 protein. The sample holds some 800,000 distinct CDR3 sequences, 12% seen once. Notes on this clonotype: What it binds is unknown.

Sample: blood, either unsorted or a sorted T cell fraction (not recorded which). The chain couples TRBV6-2 or TRBV6-3 to TRBJ2-3; D may be TRBD2 (5 bases). The source is a male donor with ankylosing spondylitis. The CDR3 sequence is CASSDLGSASTDTQYF. Written as DNA, the CDR3 is TGTGCCAGCAGTGACCTTGGTAGCGCAAGCACAGATACGCAGTATTTT.